The entry that follows covers one T cell receptor (beta chain) sequence. The sample belongs to a study of blood T cell repertoires in COVID-19. Whole-study context: From T cells, B-cell-depleted T cells, or PBMCs came the material, which was cDNA or gDNA.

The table came from immunoSEQ multiplex PCR; TCRdb's copy has only in-frame clones and leaves some out. The sample lists some 250,000 clones, roughly 77% occurring once. CDR3 length: 18 residues. Germline CDR1 reads MGHRA; CDR2 reads YSYEKL. The V gene lost 0 bases and the J gene lost 3 bases, with 21 bases spanning the gap. The chain has TRBV4-1 and TRBJ2-7; possibly TRBD1 for D (6 bases). The sequenced sample consisted of peripheral blood. The source of this sequence is a woman older than 75 with acute or convalescent COVID-19. Written as DNA, the CDR3 is TGCGCCAGCAGCCAAGATACCGGGGACAACCGTCTTATCTACGAGCAGTACTTC. Its translation: CASSQDTGDNRLIYEQYF.